The 3 T cell receptor beta chains listed next were all sequenced from one sample in a study of T-cell memory formation after mild COVID-19. One entry per CDR3 protein results from TCRdb running MiXCR on the 5' RACE reads. The sample holds 150,000 or so distinct CDR3 sequences, about 14% seen once. Sequencing used PBMCs or a T cell subset sorted from them (not recorded which). These receptors came from an adult woman who had mild COVID-19 (a few samples of this study predate the infection). Cell type and time point are not known.

This clonotype was recorded a few times. The V gene is TRBV12-3 or TRBV12-4, the J gene TRBJ2-7; D is possibly TRBD1 (6 bases). V lost 1 base, J lost 5 bases, and 9 bases lay in between. The CDR3 spans 13 residues. The CDR3 protein is CASSLVGGHEQYF. CDR3 bases: TGTGCCAGCAGTTTAGTTGGGGGCCACGAGCAGTACTTC.

The V gene is TRBV15, the J gene TRBJ1-5; no reliable D call. Germline loops: CDR1 LNHNV, CDR2 YYDKDF (reference sequence). There are 14 residues in the CDR3. Trimming left V 3 bases short and J 1 base short, with 7 bases between. CDR3 residues: CATSSTRSNQPQHF. The CDR3 nucleotides read TGTGCCACCAGCAGTACACGGAGCAATCAGCCCCAGCATTTT.

This clonotype occurred a few times. This sequence joins TRBV7-3 and TRBJ2-1, with 7 bases fitting TRBD1. The V gene end was trimmed by 5 bases and the J gene end by 2 bases; junction bases not matched to a gene: 12. Per germline, CDR1 SGHTA and CDR2 FQGTGA. CDR3 length: 17 residues. In DNA form, the CDR3 reads TGTGCCAGCAGCCCCCGACAGGGAAAGGCAACCTACAATGAGCAGTTCTTC. Its protein product is CASSPRQGKATYNEQFF.